This entry lists 15 T cell receptor beta chains sequenced from one sample in a study of identical twins. One entry per CDR3 protein, called by TCRdb with MiXCR from the 5' RACE reads. The sample has about 250,000 distinct CDR3 sequences, about 9% seen once. The same data also contributed to another study, on yellow fever vaccine responses in identical twins.

Sequenced input: CD8+ T cells sorted from blood. The receptors here all came from a woman younger than 35 in good health.

The sample holds many counts of this clonotype. The chain has TRBV6-5 and TRBJ2-1; no definite D call. The germline CDR1 and CDR2 sequences are MNHEY and SVGAGI. There are 12 residues in the CDR3. Deletions cut 0 bases from V and 7 bases from J, with 4 bases between. In DNA, the CDR3 is TGTGCCAGCAGTTACTCTCTGAATGAGCAGTTCTTC. This gives the protein CASSYSLNEQFF.

In its sample, this clonotype was seen a few times. The chain carries TRBV11-2 and TRBJ2-1; 7 nucleotides line up with TRBD1. Germline V gene sequence: CDR1 SGHAT, CDR2 FQNNGV. The CDR3 covers 14 residues. The trim removed 8 bases at V and 8 bases at J, leaving 12 bases unmatched. This chain's CDR3 is CASATQRQGDEQFF. Here the CDR3 DNA reads TGTGCCAGCGCTACCCAACGACAGGGTGATGAGCAGTTCTTC.

This clonotype was seen repeatedly, ten times or more. The chain joins TRBV25-1 to TRBJ1-2; TRBD1 is a possible D gene (6 bases). V was pared by 3 bases and J by 6 bases, with 14 bases between. The CDR3 spans 14 residues. Germline V lookup: CDR1 MGHDK, CDR2 SYGVNS. CDR3 DNA: TGTGCCAGCAGTGACAGGACACAGGGCGATGGCTACACCTTC. Protein sequence: CASSDRTQGDGYTF.

This clonotype was seen ten or more times. The J gene is TRBJ2-2, the V gene TRBV5-1; tentatively, D is TRBD1 (5 bases). This CDR3 contains 15 residues. Germline V CDR1 and CDR2: SGHRS, YFSETQ. Trimming removed 0 bases at V and 4 bases at J, with 10 bases between. CDR3 nucleotide sequence: TGCGCCAGCAGCTTGGAGGGCAGGGCCACCGGGGAGCTGTTTTTT. This translates into CASSLEGRATGELFF.

Remarks on this clonotype: Sequence at one end of the junction differs from germline and may be a read error. This chain joins TRBV7-3 and TRBJ2-1; possibly TRBD2 for D (5 bases). Germline V CDR1 and CDR2: SGHTA, FQGTGA. CDR3 length equals 16 residues. CDR3 sequence reads: CASSLNGESSYNEQFF. As DNA, the CDR3 is TGTGCCAGCAGCTTAAATGGGGAGAGCTCCTACAATGAGCAGTTTTTC.

This sequence joins TRBV18 and TRBJ2-2, with 7 bases lining up with TRBD2. The CDR3 is 17 amino acids. V gave up 2 bases and J gave up 7 bases; unmatched junction bases: 13. The germline V gene has CDR1 KGHSH and CDR2 LQKENI. CDR3 DNA sequence: TGTGCCAGCTCACCAGTCCCTAGCGGCGGGGAAAACGGGGAGCTGTTTTTT. Protein: CASSPVPSGGENGELFF.

The chain recombines TRBV20-1 with TRBJ2-7; tentative D call: TRBD1 (6 bases). The germline gives CDR1 DFQATT, CDR2 SNEGSKA (reference sequence). This CDR3 has 13 amino acids. The V gene lost 6 bases and the J gene lost 3 bases, with 15 bases spanning the gap. The CDR3: CSAEPTGIYEQYF. The CDR3 coding sequence is TGCAGTGCAGAACCCACAGGGATCTACGAGCAGTACTTC.

This clonotype was picked up a small number of times. V is TRBV11-1 and J is TRBJ2-1; 13 bases map to TRBD2. The V gene's germline CDR1 is SGHAT and CDR2 FQDESV (reference sequence). This CDR3 spans 16 amino acids. The trim removed 5 bases at V and 7 bases at J, leaving 8 bases unmatched. Here the CDR3 DNA reads TGTGCCAGCAGCCCACCGGGACTAGCGGGACGAAATGAGCAGTTCTTC. Translation: CASSPPGLAGRNEQFF.

As regards this clonotype: A read error is possible here, since a much larger clone lies one base away. The chain carries TRBV4-1 and TRBJ2-3; TRBD2 might be the D (6 bases). CDR1 is MGHRA and CDR2 is YSYEKL in the germline V gene. The V gene lost 4 bases and the J gene lost 2 bases, with 10 bases spanning the gap. This CDR3 spans 14 amino acids. CDR3: CASSRGTYTDTQYF. DNA of the CDR3: TGCGCCAGCAGCCGAGGGACTTACACAGATACGCAGTATTTT.

This clonotype has a handful of counts. This chain joins TRBV9 and TRBJ2-3; TRBD2 matches 9 bases. The CDR3 is made up of 16 amino acids. Losses at the gene ends were 3 bases for V and 2 bases for J; bases not matched to a gene: 7. CDR1 and CDR2 (germline): SGDLS, YYNGEE. The CDR3: CASSGKRGADTDTQYF. In DNA, the CDR3 is TGTGCCAGCAGCGGGAAGCGGGGGGCTGACACAGATACGCAGTATTTT.

This clonotype was seen only a few times. V gene TRBV2 combines with J gene TRBJ2-7, with 7 bases lining up with TRBD1. From germline, CDR1 is SNHLY and CDR2 FYNNEI. The trim removed 2 bases at V and 2 bases at J, leaving 6 bases unmatched. The CDR3 is 15 residues long. The CDR3 loop reads CASSEPGTATYEQYF. The CDR3, as DNA: TGTGCCAGCAGTGAACCCGGGACAGCAACCTACGAGCAGTACTTC.

This clonotype was recorded a few times. The V and J genes are TRBV9 and TRBJ1-6; a possible D gene is TRBD1 (6 bases). The CDR3 has 16 residues. Trimming took off 3 bases at V and 10 bases at J, with 20 bases between the two ends. Germline V gives CDR1 SGDLS, CDR2 YYNGEE. The CDR3 spells CASSARQASPSSPLHF. CDR3 bases: TGTGCCAGCAGCGCCCGACAGGCTTCGCCGTCCTCACCCCTCCACTTT.

This chain connects TRBV7-9 to TRBJ2-3; 16 bases fit TRBD2. Per germline, CDR1 SEHNR and CDR2 FQNEAQ (reference sequence). J gave up 4 bases and V 5 bases, and 6 bases lay outside the gene matches. This CDR3 is 17 amino acids long. CDR3 protein: CASSPGTSGRESDTQYF. The CDR3 DNA is TGTGCCAGCAGCCCGGGGACTAGCGGGAGGGAATCAGATACGCAGTATTTT.

The chain carries TRBV6-1 and TRBJ2-1; 7 bases map to TRBD2. Per germline, CDR1 MNHNS and CDR2 SASEGT. This CDR3 spans 14 amino acids. V lost 7 bases to trimming and J lost 0 bases; unmatched junction nucleotides: 3. As DNA, the CDR3 is TGTGCCAGCACCCGCGGGAGCTCCTACAATGAGCAGTTCTTC. Its protein product is CASTRGSSYNEQFF.

The V gene is TRBV7-9, the J gene TRBJ2-1; 11 bases agree with TRBD2. The CDR3 spans 17 residues. From germline, CDR1 is SEHNR and CDR2 FQNEAQ (reference sequence). V lost 4 bases to trimming and J lost 8 bases; unmatched junction nucleotides: 13. CDR3 protein: CASSSPSSGREVDEQFF. The CDR3 DNA reads TGTGCCAGCAGCTCCCCCAGTAGCGGGAGGGAAGTAGATGAGCAGTTCTTC.